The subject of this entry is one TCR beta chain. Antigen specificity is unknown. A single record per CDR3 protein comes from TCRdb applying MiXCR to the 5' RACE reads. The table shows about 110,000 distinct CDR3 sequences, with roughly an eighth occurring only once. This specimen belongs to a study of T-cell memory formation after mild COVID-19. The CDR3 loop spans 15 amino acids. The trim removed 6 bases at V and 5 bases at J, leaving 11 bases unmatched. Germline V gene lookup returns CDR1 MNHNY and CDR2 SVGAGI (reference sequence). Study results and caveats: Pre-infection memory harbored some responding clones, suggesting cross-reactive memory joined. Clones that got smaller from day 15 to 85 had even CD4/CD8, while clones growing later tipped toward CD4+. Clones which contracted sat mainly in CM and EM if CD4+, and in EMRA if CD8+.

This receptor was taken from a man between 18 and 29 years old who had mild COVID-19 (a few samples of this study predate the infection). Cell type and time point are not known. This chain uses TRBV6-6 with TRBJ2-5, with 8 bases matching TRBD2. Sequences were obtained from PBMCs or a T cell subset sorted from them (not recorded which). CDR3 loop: CASSSPGGDGETQYF. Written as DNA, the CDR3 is TGTGCCAGCAGCTCACCGGGGGGGGATGGGGAGACCCAGTACTTC.